The present T cell receptor beta chain was sequenced within a study of glioma-infiltrating T cells after dendritic cell vaccination. On the study more broadly: Dendritic cells derived from monocytes and pulsed with autologous tumor lysate formed the vaccine. Patients received three intradermal dendritic cell vaccine injections at biweekly intervals.

The V and J ends lost 2 bases and 0 bases respectively, with 8 bases between them. Germline loops: CDR1 LNHDA, CDR2 SQIVND (reference sequence). The CDR3 is made up of 15 amino acids. Clones were read by immunoSEQ multiplex PCR, and TCRdb kept only the in-frame ones, dropping some. Of about 82,000 clones in the sample, roughly 89% were seen once. PBMC sampling occurred before vaccination, two weeks after the third dose, and at progression. The clonotype comes from a human donor with glioblastoma. This chain connects TRBV19 to TRBJ1-3; D is undetermined. The sequenced sample was blood, obtained before dendritic cell vaccination. This CDR3 reads CASSIYLTSGNTIYF. CDR3 nucleotides: TGTGCCAGTAGTATATACTTAACCTCTGGAAACACCATATATTTT.